The present T cell receptor beta chain was sequenced within a study of OX40 agonist ivuxolimab in advanced cancers. Background on the study: The patients got ivuxolimab, which is an agonistic anti-OX40 (CD134) antibody. Points from the study as a whole: Clonal expansion among partial responders at 0.1-3.0 mg/kg ranked near the lowest. CD8+ T cells showed, on average, more clonal expansion than CD4+ cells.

Comment on this clone: Its antigen is unknown.

The protocol was immunoSEQ multiplex PCR, while the TCRdb copy is restricted to in-frame clones and leaves out a portion. The table lists over 65,000 clones, less than 90% of them singletons, with around 0.77% in the top ten. The germline V gene has CDR1 MNHEY and CDR2 SMNVEV (reference sequence). CDR3 length: 14 amino acids. The V gene lost 5 bases and the J gene lost 7 bases, with 17 bases spanning the gap. Blood draws occurred at baseline, cycle 4 day 1, and cycle 7 day 1. The V gene is TRBV27, the J gene TRBJ1-2; D might be TRBD1 (6 bases). This material consisted of CD4+ or CD8+ T cells sorted from blood, taken in a trial of the OX40 agonist ivuxolimab. The TCR was taken from an adult with an advanced solid tumor such as melanoma, head and neck, liver or kidney cancer. This CDR3 reads CASSTSQGFGGYTF. DNA of the CDR3: TGTGCCAGCAGTACCTCACAGGGATTCGGTGGCTACACCTTC.